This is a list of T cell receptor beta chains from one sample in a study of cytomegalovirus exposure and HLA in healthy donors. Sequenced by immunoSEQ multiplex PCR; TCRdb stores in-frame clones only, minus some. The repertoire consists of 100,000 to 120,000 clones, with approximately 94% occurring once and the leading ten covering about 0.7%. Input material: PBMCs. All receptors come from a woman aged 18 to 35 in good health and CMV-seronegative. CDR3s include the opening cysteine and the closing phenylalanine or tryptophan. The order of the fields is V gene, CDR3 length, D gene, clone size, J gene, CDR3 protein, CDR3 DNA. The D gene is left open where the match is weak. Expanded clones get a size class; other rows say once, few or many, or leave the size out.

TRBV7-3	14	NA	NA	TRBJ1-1	CASSPGQLNTEAFF	TGTGCCAGCAGCCCCGGACAGCTTAACACTGAAGCTTTCTTT
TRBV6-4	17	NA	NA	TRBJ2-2	CASIGGKFKGNTGELFF	TGTGCCAGCATTGGAGGTAAGTTCAAAGGGAACACCGGGGAGCTGTTTTTT
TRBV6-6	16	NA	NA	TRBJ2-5	CASRRGGGAFPETQYF	TGTGCCAGCAGGCGTGGAGGGGGGGCCTTTCCAGAGACCCAGTACTTC
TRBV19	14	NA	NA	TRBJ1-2	CASSGEPRGYGYTF	TGTGCCAGTAGTGGTGAACCCAGGGGTTATGGCTACACCTTC
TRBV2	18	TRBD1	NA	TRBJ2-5	CASSEGGQGASYEETQYF	TGTGCCAGCAGTGAAGGGGGACAGGGTGCATCATACGAAGAGACCCAGTACTTC
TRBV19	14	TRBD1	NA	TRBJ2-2	CAARQGLNTGELFF	TGTGCCGCACGACAGGGTCTGAACACCGGGGAGCTGTTTTTT
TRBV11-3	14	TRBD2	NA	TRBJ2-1	CASSLSGGDSEQFF	TGTGCCAGCAGCTTAAGCGGGGGGGACAGTGAGCAGTTCTTC
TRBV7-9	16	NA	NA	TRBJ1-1	CASSSDSGRPNTEAFF	TGTGCCAGCAGCTCTGACAGTGGGCGTCCGAACACTGAAGCTTTCTTT
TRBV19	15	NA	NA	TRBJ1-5	CASSLTDYSNQPQHF	TGTGCCAGTAGTTTAACTGATTATAGCAATCAGCCCCAGCATTTT
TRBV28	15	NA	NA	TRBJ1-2	CASRPSPSQNYGYTF	TGTGCCAGCAGGCCCAGTCCCTCTCAAAACTATGGCTACACCTTC
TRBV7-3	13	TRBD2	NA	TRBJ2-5	CASSPRAGETQYF	TGTGCCAGCAGCCCGAGAGCGGGGGAGACCCAGTACTTC
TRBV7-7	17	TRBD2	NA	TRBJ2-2	CASSLNFGTTNTGELFF	TGTGCTAGCAGCCTGAACTTCGGGACTACAAACACCGGGGAGCTGTTTTTT
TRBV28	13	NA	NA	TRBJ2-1	CASSFARYNEQFF	TGTGCCAGCAGTTTCGCGAGGTACAATGAGCAGTTCTTC
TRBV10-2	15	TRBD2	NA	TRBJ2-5	CASSVPSGATVTQYF	TGCGCCAGCAGTGTCCCTAGCGGGGCGACCGTGACCCAGTACTTC
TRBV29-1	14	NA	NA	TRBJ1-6	CSVYKPAVDSPLHF	TGCAGCGTTTATAAACCGGCGGTGGATTCACCCCTCCACTTT
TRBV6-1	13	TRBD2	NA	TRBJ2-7	CASERGDSYEQYF	TGTGCCAGCGAGCGGGGGGACTCCTACGAGCAGTACTTC
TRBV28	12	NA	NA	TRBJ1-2	CASRQSPHGYTF	TGTGCCAGCAGGCAGTCGCCCCATGGCTACACCTTC
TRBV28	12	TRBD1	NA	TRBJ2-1	CASTRGPYEQFF	TGTGCCAGCACAAGGGGGCCGTATGAGCAGTTCTTC
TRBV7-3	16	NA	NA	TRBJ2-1	CASSPQGAGTYNEQFF	TGTGCCAGCAGCCCCCAAGGAGCGGGCACCTACAATGAGCAGTTCTTC
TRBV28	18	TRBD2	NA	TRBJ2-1	CASVYRELAGATGNEQFF	TGTGCCAGCGTTTACCGTGAGCTAGCGGGGGCTACGGGGAATGAGCAGTTCTTC
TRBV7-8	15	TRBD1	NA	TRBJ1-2	CASSLDGGGNYGYTF	TGTGCCAGCAGCTTAGACGGAGGGGGCAACTATGGCTACACCTTC
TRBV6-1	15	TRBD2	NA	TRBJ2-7	CASSGLAGFSYEQYF	TGTGCCAGCAGTGGGCTAGCGGGATTTTCCTACGAGCAGTACTTC
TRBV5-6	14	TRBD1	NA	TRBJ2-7	CASSSGQGAYEQYF	TGTGCCAGCAGCAGCGGACAGGGGGCCTACGAGCAGTACTTC
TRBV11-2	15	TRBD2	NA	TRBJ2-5	CASSRTSGGAETQYF	TGTGCCAGCAGCAGGACTAGCGGGGGGGCGGAGACCCAGTACTTC
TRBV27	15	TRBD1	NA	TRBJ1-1	CASSFGRGEADEAFF	TGTGCCAGCAGTTTTGGCAGGGGGGAAGCAGATGAAGCTTTCTTT
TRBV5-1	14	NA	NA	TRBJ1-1	CASSLGTENTEAFF	TGCGCCAGCAGCTTGGGGACAGAGAACACTGAAGCTTTCTTT
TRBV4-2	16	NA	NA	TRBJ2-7	CASSRGSELSSYEQYF	TGTGCCAGCAGCAGAGGATCGGAACTTAGCTCCTACGAGCAGTACTTC
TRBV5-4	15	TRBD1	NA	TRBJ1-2	CASSTQQGASYGYTF	TGTGCCAGCAGCACTCAACAGGGGGCGAGCTATGGCTACACCTTC
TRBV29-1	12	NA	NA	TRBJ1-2	CSVGVGDYGYTF	TGCAGCGTTGGCGTAGGGGACTATGGCTACACCTTC
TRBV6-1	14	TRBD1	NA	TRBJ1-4	CASRSTGGYEKLFF	TGTGCCAGCAGATCGACAGGGGGCTATGAAAAACTGTTTTTT
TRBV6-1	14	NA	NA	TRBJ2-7	CASSEPVGGYEQYF	TGTGCCAGCAGTGAACCTGTCGGAGGCTACGAGCAGTACTTC
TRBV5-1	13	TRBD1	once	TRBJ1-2	CASSRDSLYGYTF	TGCGCCAGCAGCCGGGACAGCCTTTACGGCTACACCTTC
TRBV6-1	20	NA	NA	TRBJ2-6	CASSEVWTALTPSGANVLTF	TGTGCCAGCAGTGAAGTTTGGACAGCCCTAACTCCCTCTGGGGCCAACGTCCTGACTTTC
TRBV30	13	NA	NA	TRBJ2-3	CAWKTGFTDTQYF	TGTGCCTGGAAAACAGGATTCACAGATACGCAGTATTTT
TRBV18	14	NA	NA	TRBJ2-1	CASSPGTTRDEQFF	TGTGCCAGCTCACCTGGGACAACCCGGGATGAGCAGTTCTTC
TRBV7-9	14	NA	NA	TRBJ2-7	CASSSQDVSYEQYF	TGTGCCAGCAGCTCACAGGACGTGTCCTACGAGCAGTACTTC
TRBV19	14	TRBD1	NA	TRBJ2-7	CASSIGTGGYEQYF	TGTGCCAGTAGTATTGGAACAGGGGGATACGAGCAGTACTTC
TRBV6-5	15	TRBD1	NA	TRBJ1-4	CASRTDRGLYEKLFF	TGTGCCAGCAGAACCGACAGGGGTTTGTATGAAAAACTGTTTTTT
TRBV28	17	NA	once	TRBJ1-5	CASSFRGEGVSNQPQHF	TGTGCCAGCAGTTTCCGCGGAGAGGGGGTTAGCAATCAGCCCCAGCATTTT
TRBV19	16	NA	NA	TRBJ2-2	CASSIRSGRNTGELFF	TGTGCCAGTAGTATACGGTCGGGGAGGAACACCGGGGAGCTGTTTTTT
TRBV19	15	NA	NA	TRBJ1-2	CASRSREGGNYGYTF	TGTGCCAGTAGGAGCCGCGAAGGAGGGAACTATGGCTACACCTTC
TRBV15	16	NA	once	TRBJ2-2	CATSTRQGLNTGELFF	TGTGCCACCAGCACAAGACAGGGACTGAACACCGGGGAGCTGTTTTTT
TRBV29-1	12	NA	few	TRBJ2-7	CSVQGISYEQYF	TGCAGCGTTCAGGGGATTTCCTACGAGCAGTACTTC
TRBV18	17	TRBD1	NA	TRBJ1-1	CASSPERTGLIRTEAFF	TGTGCCAGCTCACCAGAGAGGACAGGCCTGATTAGGACTGAAGCTTTCTTT
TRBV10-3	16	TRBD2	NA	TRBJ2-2	CAIKQGLAGSPGELFF	TGTGCCATCAAACAGGGACTAGCGGGGTCCCCCGGGGAGCTGTTTTTT
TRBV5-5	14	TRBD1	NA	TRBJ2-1	CASSRDRVGNEQFF	TGTGCCAGCAGCCGGGACAGGGTAGGCAATGAGCAGTTCTTC
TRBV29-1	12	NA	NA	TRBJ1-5	CSVLSGNQPQHF	TGCAGCGTTCTTAGCGGAAATCAGCCCCAGCATTTT
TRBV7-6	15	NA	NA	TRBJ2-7	CASSPPEQISYEQYF	TGTGCCAGCAGCCCCCCGGAGCAAATCTCCTACGAGCAGTACTTC
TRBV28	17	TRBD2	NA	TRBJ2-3	CASRGEGLAGAKDTQYF	TGTGCCAGCAGAGGGGAAGGACTAGCGGGGGCGAAGGATACGCAGTATTTT
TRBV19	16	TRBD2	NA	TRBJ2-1	CASRGTSGGFMDEQFF	TGTGCCAGTAGGGGGACTAGCGGGGGCTTTATGGATGAGCAGTTCTTC
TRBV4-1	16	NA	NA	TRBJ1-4	CASSQGIRTDNEKLFF	TGCGCCAGCAGCCAAGGAATAAGGACAGATAATGAAAAACTGTTTTTT
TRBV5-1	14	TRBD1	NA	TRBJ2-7	CASSASGGRYEQYF	TGCGCCAGCAGCGCCTCAGGGGGCAGGTACGAGCAGTACTTC
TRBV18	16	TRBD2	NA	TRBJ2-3	CASSPPRLAGTDTQYF	TGTGCCAGCTCACCACCCCGACTAGCCGGCACAGATACGCAGTATTTT